Listed below are T cell receptor beta chains from one sample, sequenced in a study of response to subunit inactivated influenza vaccine. TCRdb independently ran MiXCR on the RT-PCR reads; one entry per CDR3 protein. Of around 300,000 distinct CDR3 sequences in the sample, 22% were seen once. The sequencing here drew on PBMCs from blood, taken about 20 months after vaccination. The receptors come from a man aged 45 to 75 who received an inactivated influenza vaccine. CDR3s include the opening cysteine and the closing phenylalanine or tryptophan. Each record gives: D gene, clone size, J gene, CDR3 length, V gene, CDR3 protein, CDR3 DNA. The D gene is left open where the match is weak. Some rows have no size entry. The others give once, few or many, or a class for an expanded clone.

d_call: .; clone_size: once; j_call: TRBJ2-7; cdr3_length: 10; v_call: TRBV21-1; cdr3_aa: CASSIHEQYF; cdr3_nt: TGTGCCAGCAGCATTCACGAGCAGTACTTC
d_call: .; clone_size: .; j_call: TRBJ2-5; cdr3_length: 14; v_call: TRBV5-6; cdr3_aa: CASSMRQVQETQYF; cdr3_nt: TGTGCCAGCAGCATGCGACAGGTCCAAGAGACCCAGTACTTC
d_call: .; clone_size: few; j_call: TRBJ2-5; cdr3_length: 12; v_call: TRBV20-1; cdr3_aa: CSARRVQETQYF; cdr3_nt: TGCAGTGCTAGGAGGGTACAGGAGACCCAGTACTTC
d_call: .; clone_size: few; j_call: TRBJ1-1; cdr3_length: 14; v_call: TRBV5-1; cdr3_aa: CASRIPSGNTEAFF; cdr3_nt: TGCGCCAGCAGGATTCCCTCGGGGAACACTGAAGCTTTCTTT
d_call: .; clone_size: few; j_call: TRBJ2-7; cdr3_length: 14; v_call: TRBV6-2/TRBV6-3; cdr3_aa: CASRQDIGAYEQYF; cdr3_nt: TGTGCCAGCAGACAGGACATCGGGGCCTACGAGCAGTACTTC
d_call: .; clone_size: once; j_call: TRBJ1-1; cdr3_length: 13; v_call: TRBV2; cdr3_aa: CASSDDGNTEAFF; cdr3_nt: TGTGCCAGCAGTGATGACGGGAACACTGAAGCTTTCTTT
d_call: TRBD2; clone_size: few; j_call: TRBJ2-7; cdr3_length: 13; v_call: TRBV12-3/TRBV12-4; cdr3_aa: CASSPAGGGEQYF; cdr3_nt: TGTGCCAGCAGCCCGGCGGGGGGTGGAGAGCAGTACTTC
d_call: .; clone_size: .; j_call: TRBJ1-1; cdr3_length: 14; v_call: TRBV27; cdr3_aa: CASSSWGMNTEAFF; cdr3_nt: TGTGCCAGCAGTTCTTGGGGGATGAACACTGAAGCTTTCTTT
d_call: TRBD1; clone_size: few; j_call: TRBJ1-1; cdr3_length: 14; v_call: TRBV6-1; cdr3_aa: CASRHRQGDTEAFF; cdr3_nt: TGTGCCAGCAGACACAGACAGGGTGACACTGAAGCTTTCTTT
d_call: .; clone_size: many; j_call: TRBJ2-7; cdr3_length: 15; v_call: TRBV20-1; cdr3_aa: CSARDSGGNPYEQYF; cdr3_nt: TGCAGTGCTAGAGATTCAGGGGGGAACCCCTACGAGCAGTACTTC
d_call: .; clone_size: few; j_call: TRBJ2-7; cdr3_length: 15; v_call: TRBV15; cdr3_aa: CATSRGQILSYEQYF; cdr3_nt: TGTGCCACCAGCAGAGGACAAATCCTCTCCTACGAGCAGTACTTC
d_call: .; clone_size: .; j_call: TRBJ1-5; cdr3_length: 18; v_call: TRBV20-1; cdr3_aa: CSARDSRRRGRLRQPQHF; cdr3_nt: TGCAGTGCTAGAGATAGTCGGCGCAGGGGCCGCCTAAGGCAGCCCCAGCATTTT
d_call: .; clone_size: .; j_call: TRBJ2-5; cdr3_length: 15; v_call: TRBV5-6; cdr3_aa: CASSYVSTNQETQYF; cdr3_nt: TGTGCCAGCAGCTATGTATCGACAAACCAAGAGACCCAGTACTTC
d_call: TRBD1; clone_size: .; j_call: TRBJ2-2; cdr3_length: 14; v_call: TRBV24-1; cdr3_aa: CATTHRTGAGELFF; cdr3_nt: TGTGCCACCACCCATCGGACAGGGGCCGGGGAGCTGTTTTTT
d_call: TRBD1; clone_size: few; j_call: TRBJ1-1; cdr3_length: 16; v_call: TRBV5-5; cdr3_aa: CASSADRGAVNTEAFF; cdr3_nt: TGTGCCAGCAGCGCGGACAGGGGGGCGGTGAACACTGAAGCTTTCTTT
d_call: TRBD2; clone_size: .; j_call: TRBJ2-7; cdr3_length: 17; v_call: TRBV18; cdr3_aa: CASSRSLAGGSSYVQYF; cdr3_nt: TGTGCCAGCTCACGCTCCCTAGCGGGGGGGAGCTCCTACGTGCAGTACTTC
d_call: TRBD2; clone_size: few; j_call: TRBJ2-3; cdr3_length: 14; v_call: TRBV12-3/TRBV12-4; cdr3_aa: CASSPLAATDTQYF; cdr3_nt: TGTGCCAGCAGCCCTCTAGCGGCCACAGATACGCAGTATTTT
d_call: .; clone_size: .; j_call: TRBJ2-7; cdr3_length: 12; v_call: TRBV30; cdr3_aa: CAWSATGTEQYF; cdr3_nt: TGTGCCTGGAGTGCAACAGGGACCGAGCAGTACTTC
d_call: .; clone_size: few; j_call: TRBJ1-4; cdr3_length: 15; v_call: TRBV6-5; cdr3_aa: CASSSRGRGNEKLFF; cdr3_nt: TGTGCCAGCAGTTCTAGGGGTCGCGGTAATGAAAAACTGTTTTTT
d_call: .; clone_size: few; j_call: TRBJ1-1; cdr3_length: 14; v_call: TRBV3-1; cdr3_aa: CASSLTQRNTEAFF; cdr3_nt: TGTGCCAGCAGCCTGACACAGAGGAACACTGAAGCTTTCTTT
d_call: .; clone_size: .; j_call: TRBJ1-5; cdr3_length: 13; v_call: TRBV20-1; cdr3_aa: CSARDVRGQPQHF; cdr3_nt: TGCAGTGCTAGAGATGTTAGGGGTCAGCCCCAGCATTTT
d_call: .; clone_size: .; j_call: TRBJ1-2; cdr3_length: 13; v_call: TRBV30; cdr3_aa: CAWSYIGDYGYTF; cdr3_nt: TGTGCCTGGAGCTATATAGGTGACTATGGCTACACCTTC
d_call: .; clone_size: .; j_call: TRBJ1-2; cdr3_length: 12; v_call: TRBV28; cdr3_aa: CASRGNHYGYTF; cdr3_nt: TGTGCCTCGAGAGGGAACCACTATGGCTACACCTTC
d_call: TRBD2; clone_size: .; j_call: TRBJ2-2; cdr3_length: 15; v_call: TRBV12-3/TRBV12-4; cdr3_aa: CASSLPTSGSGELFF; cdr3_nt: TGTGCCAGCAGTTTACCGACTAGCGGGAGCGGGGAGCTGTTTTTT
d_call: TRBD1; clone_size: .; j_call: TRBJ1-6; cdr3_length: 16; v_call: TRBV12-3/TRBV12-4; cdr3_aa: CASSHTGQGANSPLHF; cdr3_nt: TGTGCCAGCAGTCACACGGGACAGGGGGCAAATTCACCCCTCCACTTT
d_call: .; clone_size: few; j_call: TRBJ1-1; cdr3_length: 16; v_call: TRBV20-1; cdr3_aa: CSARAVEGRVDTEAFF; cdr3_nt: TGCAGTGCTAGAGCGGTTGAGGGAAGGGTGGACACTGAAGCTTTCTTT
d_call: .; clone_size: few; j_call: TRBJ1-2; cdr3_length: 13; v_call: TRBV24-1; cdr3_aa: CATSDHDSYGYTF; cdr3_nt: TGTGCCACCAGTGACCATGACAGCTATGGCTACACCTTC
d_call: .; clone_size: few; j_call: TRBJ1-2; cdr3_length: 14; v_call: TRBV3-1; cdr3_aa: CASSQGGIGYGYTF; cdr3_nt: TGTGCCAGCAGCCAAGGGGGCATTGGCTATGGCTACACCTTC
d_call: TRBD1; clone_size: .; j_call: TRBJ1-5; cdr3_length: 17; v_call: TRBV19; cdr3_aa: CASTRTGPIRSNQPQHF; cdr3_nt: TGTGCCAGTACCCGGACAGGACCGATTCGGAGCAATCAGCCCCAGCATTTT
d_call: .; clone_size: .; j_call: TRBJ1-4; cdr3_length: 18; v_call: TRBV4-3; cdr3_aa: CASSLGGRNPRGNEKLFF; cdr3_nt: TGCGCCAGCAGCCTTGGCGGCAGGAACCCCCGGGGTAATGAAAAACTGTTTTTT
d_call: TRBD2; clone_size: .; j_call: TRBJ2-1; cdr3_length: 15; v_call: TRBV11-2; cdr3_aa: CASSSIQGGPYEQFF; cdr3_nt: TGTGCCAGCAGCTCAATTCAGGGAGGGCCGTATGAGCAGTTCTTC
d_call: TRBD1; clone_size: few; j_call: TRBJ1-1; cdr3_length: 15; v_call: TRBV5-1; cdr3_aa: CASSLDRGDDTEAFF; cdr3_nt: TGCGCCAGCAGCTTGGACAGGGGGGACGACACTGAAGCTTTCTTT
d_call: TRBD2; clone_size: .; j_call: TRBJ2-1; cdr3_length: 18; v_call: TRBV6-5; cdr3_aa: CASSYPRLASGSLNEQFF; cdr3_nt: TGTGCCAGCAGTTACCCCCGGTTGGCTAGCGGGAGTCTCAATGAGCAGTTCTTC
d_call: TRBD2; clone_size: few; j_call: TRBJ2-1; cdr3_length: 15; v_call: TRBV20-1; cdr3_aa: CSARDGLAGDNEQFF; cdr3_nt: TGCAGTGCTAGAGATGGACTAGCGGGAGACAATGAGCAGTTCTTC
d_call: TRBD1; clone_size: .; j_call: TRBJ1-1; cdr3_length: 12; v_call: TRBV5-1; cdr3_aa: CASSPGQVGAFF; cdr3_nt: TGCGCCAGCAGCCCGGGACAGGTGGGGGCCTTCTTT
d_call: .; clone_size: many; j_call: TRBJ1-5; cdr3_length: 13; v_call: TRBV6-1; cdr3_aa: CASRREGNQPQHF; cdr3_nt: TGTGCCAGCCGACGGGAGGGGAATCAGCCCCAGCATTTT
d_call: .; clone_size: .; j_call: TRBJ2-5; cdr3_length: 18; v_call: TRBV1; cdr3_aa: CTSSQEGLAGAEAETQYF; cdr3_nt: TGCACCAGCAGCCAAGAGGGACTAGCGGGAGCGGAAGCAGAGACCCAGTACTTC
d_call: .; clone_size: .; j_call: TRBJ1-1; cdr3_length: 15; v_call: TRBV29-1; cdr3_aa: CSVLYGGRVGTEAFF; cdr3_nt: TGCAGCGTCCTTTATGGGGGGCGAGTAGGCACTGAAGCTTTCTTT
d_call: .; clone_size: many; j_call: TRBJ2-7; cdr3_length: 14; v_call: TRBV29-1; cdr3_aa: CSVEDQSGAYEQYF; cdr3_nt: TGCAGCGTTGAAGATCAAAGTGGGGCCTACGAGCAGTACTTC
d_call: .; clone_size: .; j_call: TRBJ2-2; cdr3_length: 15; v_call: TRBV10-3; cdr3_aa: CAISVRFENTGELFF; cdr3_nt: TGTGCCATCAGTGTCCGGTTCGAGAACACCGGGGAGCTGTTTTTT
d_call: TRBD1; clone_size: .; j_call: TRBJ1-2; cdr3_length: 16; v_call: TRBV5-1; cdr3_aa: CASSLTSTGGGSGYTF; cdr3_nt: TGCGCCAGCAGCTTGACCTCGACAGGGGGAGGCAGCGGCTACACCTTC